The rows below give T cell receptor beta chains drawn from one sample of a study of Graves' ophthalmopathy and Graves' hyperthyroidism. Each CDR3 protein is one row after TCRdb ran MiXCR on the multiplex PCR reads. The repertoire includes 200,000 to 250,000 distinct CDR3 sequences, around 28% of them detected once, and approximately 9.1% sits in the top ten. Specimen: peripheral blood. Receptors were obtained from a man aged 50 to 60 with Graves' ophthalmopathy. Both conserved end residues are part of each CDR3. The D gene is left open where the match is weak. Clone size is not always given. Where it is, it says once, few, many or a class for expanded clones.

size	V	D	J	DNA	CDR3
many	TRBV28	TRBD2	TRBJ2-7	TGTGCCAGCAGTTTAAGGTCTAGCGGGAGTTACGAGCAGTACTTC	CASSLRSSGSYEQYF
many	TRBV18	.	TRBJ1-2	TGTGCCAGCTCTCCCCGTCCAGATGCCTGGGGCTACACCTTC	CASSPRPDAWGYTF
many	TRBV7-8	TRBD1	TRBJ1-1	TGTGCCAGCAGCTTGCCGACAGGGGACCTCACTGAAGCTTTCTTT	CASSLPTGDLTEAFF
many	TRBV6-5	TRBD2	TRBJ2-7	TGTGCCAGCGGATCTAGCGGGATAGTTGAGCAGTACTTC	CASGSSGIVEQYF
many	TRBV7-9	.	TRBJ1-2	TGTGCCAGCAGCTTAGGACCCCCTGGGAATGTCAACTATGGCTACACCTTC	CASSLGPPGNVNYGYTF
.	TRBV2	TRBD1	TRBJ2-5	TGTGCCAGCAGTACCACAGGGGCCCGTCGGGAGACCCAGTACTTC	CASSTTGARRETQYF
few	TRBV7-2	.	TRBJ1-2	TGTGCCAGCAGCTTGGGACGGTTCTATGGCTACACCTTC	CASSLGRFYGYTF
.	TRBV3-1	.	TRBJ2-4	TGTGCCAGCAGTCGAGTACTAAGAGCCAAAAACATTCAGTACTTC	CASSRVLRAKNIQYF
many	TRBV6-2/TRBV6-3	.	TRBJ2-7	TGTGCCAGCAGGCGATACGGGTTCTCCTACGAGCAGTACTTC	CASRRYGFSYEQYF
.	TRBV15	TRBD2	TRBJ2-7	TGTGCCACCAGCAGAGCCCTGGGTAGCGGGAGACAGTACTTC	CATSRALGSGRQYF
many	TRBV28	.	TRBJ2-2	TGTGCCAGCAGTTTATTGTCCAGAAACACCGGGGAGCTGTTTTTT	CASSLLSRNTGELFF
.	TRBV6-2/TRBV6-3	.	TRBJ2-7	TGTGCCAGCAGTTTATACGACTCCGGGCCCCATTACGAGCAGTACTTC	CASSLYDSGPHYEQYF
many	TRBV25-1	.	TRBJ1-5	TGTGCCAGCAGTGATACCAATCAGCCCCAGCATTTT	CASSDTNQPQHF